Sequencing of this TCR beta chain was carried out in a study of blood T cell repertoires in COVID-19. Study-wide background: Donors in the United States, Italy and Spain gave samples during acute or convalescent COVID-19. Sample material is recorded as cDNA or gDNA derived from T cells, B-cell-depleted T cells, or PBMCs.

Recovered Cohort 3 donors showed two negative PCRs, clearance, or symptom resolution. Clones were read by immunoSEQ multiplex PCR, and TCRdb kept only the in-frame ones, dropping some. This sample has some 420,000 clones, with around 89% found just once. The sequence derives from a young man who had recovered from COVID-19. The sequenced sample was PBMCs or T cells enriched from blood (not recorded which).

The CDR3 nucleotides are TGTGCCAGGATACAGGGGAGAGGCTACACCTTC. Protein sequence: CARIQGRGYTF. The chain joins TRBV5-3 to TRBJ1-2, with 7 bases fitting TRBD1. TRBV5-3 is labeled an ORF, and its function is uncertain. CDR3 length: 11 amino acids. Trimming cost V 8 bases and J 8 bases; bases outside gene matches: 6.